This T cell receptor (beta chain) appears in the sequencing data of a study of CD8 T cell repertoires and HIV-1 epitope variants. At the level of the study: Tested: three Gag epitope families, Nef HW9 and YT9. An uncultured baseline aliquot held 1M T cells. General study points: Fewer than ten TCR beta clonotypes were antigen-specific, roughly 6 apparently recognizing autologous or escape variants.

TCRdb's copy holds only in-frame clones and misses some; the assay was immunoSEQ multiplex PCR. The table has over 5,500 clones, less than 70% seen once. The V gene lost 1 base and the J gene lost 0 bases, with 12 bases spanning the gap. Germline-derived CDR1 and CDR2 are GTSNPN and SVGIG (reference sequence). This CDR3 comprises 16 residues. In the case of this clone: The antigen remains undetermined.

Material: cultured CD8+ T cells derived from PBMCs. This receptor was obtained from a male donor with HIV. The chain joins TRBV30 to TRBJ1-4; D gene ambiguous. The CDR3 protein is CAWSDLLRPTNEKLFF. The CDR3 nucleotides are TGTGCCTGGAGTGACCTTCTGAGGCCAACTAATGAAAAACTGTTTTTT.